This T cell receptor (beta chain) was found in a study of blood T cell repertoires in COVID-19. On the study more broadly: COVID-19 samples from acute and convalescent phases originated in the United States, Italy and Spain. PBMCs, B-cell-depleted T cells, or T cells were the source of the cDNA or gDNA that made up the material.

Authors' methods: From reference gene primer amplification, estimates of nucleated cell counts were derived. TCRdb's table, derived via immunoSEQ multiplex PCR, lists solely in-frame clones and lacks some. V and J calls plus clone size are reproduced from that table; the DNA served to infer D and trimming. Among about 39,000 clones listed, about 87% were seen once. This receptor was identified in a man aged 45 to 65 with active or convalescent COVID-19. Sequencing was carried out using peripheral blood.

CDR3 residues: CASSPRGPTNEKLFF. The CDR3 bases are TGTGCCAGCAGTCCGCGGGGTCCAACTAATGAAAAACTGTTTTTT. This chain links TRBV28 with TRBJ1-4; D gene ambiguous. The CDR3 is made up of 15 amino acids. The germline V and J ends were trimmed by 5 bases and 0 bases, with 10 bases remaining between them. From germline, CDR1 is MDHEN and CDR2 SYDVKM.